A single TCR beta chain is shown here with its context. Its antigen is not yet known. Base qualities are not recorded, but no much larger clone differs from it by a single base. Germline trimming: 3 bases from V, 1 base from J; junction bases outside gene matches: 6. CDR3 length: 15 amino acids, cysteine to phenylalanine. CDR3 DNA is the only sequence kept; it has 45 bases, read in frame from the first base. CDR1 and CDR2 are drawn from the germline V gene (reference sequence): DFQATT, SNEGSKA. Only healthy Caucasian donors were included. The twin cohort comprised three pairs of female monozygotic twins, all aged roughly 18 to 30 years. Peripheral blood mononuclear cells were the source from which RNA for the TCR libraries was isolated. The data are from a study of identical twins (dated by TCRdb to 2016 to 2017). Regarding the complete study: The study deep-sequenced TCR alpha and beta repertoires from monozygotic twins, unrelated adults of various ages and cord blood to test whether fetal clonotypes persist. To rule out contamination, the twin experiments were replicated at different times with different library preparation protocols. What the work shows at the level of the full study, not this receptor alone: The excess sharing between twins in beta out-of-frame sequences was weaker because fewer shared sequences reduced the signal-to-noise ratio. Out-of-frame TCR alpha sharing in monozygotic twins was systematically underestimated by recombination models, whereas sharing between unrelated individuals was in agreement with the recombination models. Because the same donors could not be followed over many years, the conclusions depended on cross-sectional statistical analysis. Invariant T cells such as MAIT and iNKT could partly confound zero-insertion analyses, though diverse VJ usage argued against this for most clonotypes. Compared with coincidental sharing between unrelated individuals, out-of-frame TCR alpha sequences shared between twins had an excess of sequences with low generation probability. Abundant cord blood beta clonotypes carried fewer insertions; young adult naive repertoires showed a weaker similar trend, while memory repertoires showed none.

Libraries were prepared through 5' RACE. The data were produced on an Illumina HiSeq 2000. A universal primer binding site was added through template switching, and the final cDNA carried a unique molecular identifier so that TCR cDNA molecules could be counted accurately. Specific primers in the conserved constant-segment region were used to synthesize first-strand cDNA for the TCR alpha and beta chains. To control for contamination, each cDNA library was double barcoded with a SMART-Mk sample barcode plus Illumina barcodes. TruSeq adapter sequences, together with Illumina sample barcodes, were added in two successive PCR steps. TCR alpha and beta cDNA libraries were sequenced on the Illumina HiSeq platform with custom primers. From the authors' description of their analysis: MiGEC was used to process raw reads and extract unique molecular identifiers, and MiXCR was used to find CDR3 positions. For each individual, recombination models were inferred using an EM algorithm with the repgenHMM and IGoR tools. Shared clonotype analysis was performed with the tcR package in R, normalizing sharing by the product of cloneset sizes. Out-of-frame nonproductive sequences were analyzed to study raw recombination free of thymic and clonal selection effects. Clones were called with MiXCR by TCRdb after fastp trimmed the public reads at Q25, and only in-frame beta chains were retained. Here each entry gathers all rows of one CDR3 protein and keeps the most common genes and DNA. The authors' filters were not applied to this entry. In this sample the table shows some 760,000 distinct CDR3 sequences, 15% to 20% of which occur a single time. The ten largest clonotypes hold around 13% of the sample.

The sample was also reused in another study, on T cells expressing NK-cell markers. That second publication adds: Three sorted T-cell subsets (CD3+CD56+NKG2C+, CD3+CD56+NKG2C- and CD3+CD56-NKG2C+) from fewer than 10 donors had their TCR beta-chain repertoires profiled. Among the eight sequenced donors, only one was HCMV-seronegative, while the other seven were HCMV-seropositive. In several experiments an anti-gammadeltaTCR antibody was added to restrict sorting to alphabetaTCR-expressing T cells. In six or seven donors, the dominant CD3+CD56+NKG2C+ clonotypes ranked among the top 10 CD8+ clonotypes, making up about 1.0-7.0% of CD8+ T cells. Those dominant clonotypes were again the most abundant among CD3+CD56-NKG2C+ cells in several donors, at roughly 28.3-65%. Whether the expanded NKG2C-expressing T cell clones were specific for HCMV antigens remained unclear. All eight donors whose samples were sequenced were randomly selected healthy volunteers, three of them men and five women. HCMV serostatus was determined by detecting HCMV-specific IgG in serum with a commercial ELISA kit. For more than 5 donors, unsorted PBMC were also used to sequence bulk peripheral blood T-cell repertoires. Reads were demultiplexed and grouped by UMI with MIGEC, and clonotypes were assembled and quantified with MiTCR. To exclude erroneous sequences, only TCR cDNA sequences supported by at least two reads were retained. Downstream repertoire analysis used the tcR package, and clonotypes were matched across fractions by CDR3 nucleotide sequence plus V segment. VDJmatch was used to annotate antigen specificity against VDJdb, with one amino acid substitution in CDR3 permitted.

The chain is made from TRBV20-1 and TRBJ2-3, and TRBD2 matches 8 of the central bases. Sequencing was carried out using PBMCs. The sequence came from a woman aged 18-30 years in good health. The DNA sequence reads TGCAGTGCTAGGGGGAGCGGGAGAGGCACAGATACGCAGTATTTT. The translation is CSARGSGRGTDTQYF.